The 10 T cell receptor beta chains reported below all come from one sample, sequenced in a study of blood T cell repertoires in COVID-19. Assay: immunoSEQ multiplex PCR; the TCRdb copy retains only in-frame clones and omits some. The table lists about 210,000 clones, approximately 85% of them singletons, with 5% to 6.5% in the top ten. The sequencing input was peripheral blood. These receptors were obtained from a man aged 50 or older with COVID-19, enrolled during active disease.

The chain recombines TRBV7-3 with TRBJ1-1, with a tentative D call TRBD1 (5 bases). The CDR3 contains 14 residues. Germline CDR1 reads SGHTA; CDR2 reads FQGTGA. The V end lost 2 bases, the J end lost 6 bases, and 13 bases lay between the germline ends. The CDR3 region has the DNA TGTGCCAGCAGCTTATCCGGGGGGATCTCTGAAGCTTTCTTT. Amino acid sequence: CASSLSGGISEAFF. Looking up the rest from reference TRBV7-3 and TRBJ1-1 gives the full variable domain: GAGVSQTPSNKVTEKGKYVELRCDPISGHTALYWYRQSLGQGPEFLIYFQGTGAADDSGLPNDRFFAVRPEGSVSTLKIQRTERGDSAVYLCASSLSGGISEAFFGQGTRLTVV.

Of note for this clone: An end of the junction differs from the germline gene, which may be a read error. This chain connects TRBV5-5 to TRBJ2-3, with 7 bases identical to TRBD2. Germline V gives CDR1 SGHKS, CDR2 YYEKEE (reference sequence). This CDR3 is 16 amino acids long. CDR3: CASGLRLAVSTDTQYF. CDR3 nucleotides: TGTGCCAGCGGCTTGAGGCTAGCGGTTAGCACAGATACGCAGTATTTT. Together with reference TRBV5-5 and TRBJ2-3, the CDR3 gives the full variable domain: DAGVTQSPTHLIKTRGQQVTLRCSPISGHKSVSWYQQVLGQGPQFIFQYYEKEERGRGNFPDRFSARQFPNYSSELNVNALLLGDSALYLCASGLRLAVSTDTQYFGPGTRLTVL.

V is TRBV29-1 and J is TRBJ1-1; 8 nucleotides match TRBD1. Germline CDR1 SQVTM, CDR2 ANQGSEA. The J segment lost 1 base and the V segment lost 7 bases, leaving 2 bases of the junction unmatched. The CDR3 spans 12 residues. The DNA of the CDR3 is TGCAGCGCGGACAGGGCGAACACTGAAGCTTTCTTT. It yields the protein CSADRANTEAFF.

This clone was seen only a few times. The J gene is TRBJ1-6, the V gene TRBV28; 10 positions match TRBD1. Germline trimming cut 6 bases from V and 9 bases from J; bases unmatched to any gene: 8. Germline loops: CDR1 MDHEN, CDR2 SYDVKM. The CDR3 totals 15 residues. In DNA form, the CDR3 reads TGTGCCAGCAGATCCGGGACAGGGGCCTTTTCACCCCTCCACTTT. Amino acids: CASRSGTGAFSPLHF. Combining the CDR3 with reference TRBV28 and TRBJ1-6 gives the whole variable domain DVKVTQSSRYLVKRTGEKVFLECVQDMDHENMFWYRQDPGLGLRLIYFSYDVKMKEKGDIPEGYSVSREKKERFSLILESASTNQTSMYLCASRSGTGAFSPLHFGNGTRLTVT.

The chain links TRBV20-1 to TRBJ2-3; D gene uncertain. The germline CDR1 and CDR2 sequences are DFQATT and SNEGSKA (reference sequence). The CDR3 is 13 amino acids. The V end lost 3 bases, the J end lost 2 bases, and 9 bases lay between the germline ends. CDR3 amino acids: CSASDPSTDTQYF. The CDR3 region has the DNA TGCAGTGCTAGTGACCCTTCCACAGATACGCAGTATTTT.

The chain couples TRBV2 to TRBJ2-3; the D gene is possibly TRBD1 (6 bases). Looked up from germline, CDR1 is SNHLY and CDR2 is FYNNEI. Trimming shortened V by 7 bases and J by 1 base, and 9 bases separated the two germline ends. The CDR3 covers 13 residues. Here the CDR3 DNA reads TGTGCCAGCAACTGGGGGCGCACAGATACGCAGTATTTT. It specifies CASNWGRTDTQYF.

This clone has only one observation. The chain has TRBV6-6 and TRBJ2-5; D unclear. Trimming shortened V by 6 bases and J by 0 bases, and 14 bases separated the two germline ends. The germline V gene encodes CDR1 MNHNY and CDR2 SVGAGI (reference sequence). This CDR3 comprises 15 residues. CDR3 coding DNA: TGTGCCAGCAGAGAACCAGTGGAGTACCAAGAGACCCAGTACTTC. It encodes CASREPVEYQETQYF.

The V gene is TRBV14, the J gene TRBJ2-7, with 10 bases fitting TRBD1. The CDR3 extends over 17 amino acids. The trim removed 4 bases at V and 4 bases at J, leaving 13 bases unmatched. Germline V gives CDR1 SGHDN, CDR2 FVKESK. The CDR3 DNA sequence: TGTGCCAGCAGCCGATCCGGGACAGGGGATGGTAGGTACGAGCAGTACTTC. This codes for CASSRSGTGDGRYEQYF.

The V gene is TRBV7-6, the J gene TRBJ1-3; 7 bases agree with TRBD1. V was clipped by 1 base and J by 2 bases; unmatched bases: 11. This CDR3 is built from 18 residues. The germline V gene encodes CDR1 SGHVS and CDR2 FNYEAQ. The CDR3 coding sequence is TGTGCCAGCAGCTTAGGTTTTGTCAGGGGGAGTACTGGAAACACCATATATTTT. It yields the protein CASSLGFVRGSTGNTIYF.

The genes are TRBV6-1 and TRBJ1-6, with 9 bases matching TRBD1. Germline CDR1 reads MNHNS; CDR2 reads SASEGT. J was trimmed by 9 bases and V by 2 bases; bases with no gene match: 2. This CDR3 contains 14 residues. The CDR3 region is CASSETGGSSPLHF. CDR3 sequence (DNA): TGTGCCAGCAGTGAAACAGGGGGCAGTTCACCCCTCCACTTT.